The T cell receptor beta chain described here comes from a study of cytomegalovirus exposure and HLA in healthy donors (dated 2017 in TCRdb). Regarding the study in general: According to a later analysis, the roughly 120 validation repertoires were produced on the same platform as the 700 or so repertoires of the first cohort. The study aimed to test whether signatures of past pathogen exposure could be identified by cataloging public T cell receptors. A separate validation cohort of 100 to 150 different subjects was used in addition to the approximately 700-subject first cohort. The study combined high-throughput TCR immunosequencing, statistical association of individual TCRs with disease status, and machine learning to predict cytomegalovirus infection status.

The method was the immunoSEQ multiplex PCR assay. The original pipeline was this. A statistical classification framework was built to diagnose cytomegalovirus status from the catalog of TCR beta chain sequences. In TCRdb, the immuneACCESS table is reduced to in-frame sequences with V and J assigned. These tables do not hold every clone; where another copy was compared, an unresolved V gene accounts for under half, and the others remain unexplained. For V, J and clone size, that table is used; D and trimming come from the DNA. The sample includes under 400,000 clones, with 75% to 90% observed a single time. Approximately 0.8% of the sample lies in the top ten. CDR1 and CDR2 were assigned from the germline V gene as SNHLY and FYNNEI. The CDR3 runs 20 residues from the cysteine to the phenylalanine. Here the CDR3 DNA is all that survives: 60 bases in frame from base 1. V is pruned by 1 base and J by 3 bases, leaving 18 bases of the junction without a gene match.

Of note for this clone: The specificity of this receptor is unknown. Per-base quality was not reported, and no clone a single base away is much larger than it.

On the study overall, not on this receptor specifically: In vitro tests confirmed that a few of the cytomegalovirus-associated TCR beta chains recognize cytomegalovirus antigens. A total of 150 to 200 TCR beta chains were listed by the study as associated with cytomegalovirus. It was suggested by the authors that the approach could potentially be generalized to other disease states and immunological phenotypes. In both the original and validation cohorts, the classifier was reported to diagnose cytomegalovirus status with high specificity and sensitivity. Subsequent analysis determined that TCRs grouped into clusters in the first cohort also showed a tendency toward co-occurrence across the roughly 120 validation repertoires, and 85% to 95% of cluster scores exceeded 0. All 120 or so repertoires were used to score co-occurrence in the validation cohort in a later analysis, because that analysis had no HLA typing for the cohort. While some public TCRs were present in many individuals, most TCR sequences turned up only very rarely across donors.

The donors belonged to the validation cohort of around 120 subjects, which was separate from the roughly 700-subject first cohort. The sequence links TRBV2 to TRBJ1-1, and 9 junctional nucleotides match TRBD1. Sequencing input: PBMCs. This receptor was identified in a woman aged 18-30 years in good health and CMV-seronegative. CDR3 reads: CASSEGRAGQGPDWDTEAFF. The sequence in DNA is TGTGCCAGCAGTGAAGGTCGAGCGGGACAGGGCCCTGATTGGGACACTGAAGCTTTCTTT. The variable domain in full, with residues beyond the CDR3 obtained from the reference TRBV2 and TRBJ1-1 genes, is EPEVTQTPSHQVTQMGQEVILRCVPISNHLYFYWYRQILGQKVEFLVSFYNNEISEKSEIFDDQFSVERPDGSNFTLKIRSTKLEDSAMYFCASSEGRAGQGPDWDTEAFFGQGTRLTVV.